This T cell receptor beta chain was sequenced during a study of cytomegalovirus exposure and HLA in healthy donors. The V end lost 0 bases, the J end lost 10 bases, and 12 bases lay between the germline ends. Germline V gene data show CDR1 as MNHEY and CDR2 as SVGAGI. The CDR3 consists of 14 residues. In the PCR, 60 Vbeta and 13 Jbeta primers were used. Generated by immunoSEQ multiplex PCR, the TCRdb table keeps only in-frame clones and is missing some. The table has about 130,000 clones, over 60% seen once. This receptor was identified in a male donor in good health and CMV-seropositive. Sequenced: PBMCs. V and J are TRBV6-5 and TRBJ1-4; possibly TRBD1 for D (5 bases). This chain's CDR3 is CASSYSVQGGKLFF. The CDR3 nucleotides are TGTGCCAGCAGTTACTCGGTGCAGGGCGGAAAACTGTTTTTT.